One sample yielded the 9 T cell receptor beta chains listed below, sequenced in a study of cytomegalovirus exposure and HLA in healthy donors. Use of 60 Vbeta and 13 Jbeta primers characterized the PCR. Data came from immunoSEQ multiplex PCR; TCRdb stores just in-frame clones and leaves some out. The sample shows approximately 120,000 clones, 76% of them seen only once. Sequencing input: PBMCs. These receptor sequences come from a man aged 50-60 years in good health and CMV-seronegative.

This CDR3 is CASSLRDRSDEQYF. The CDR3 nucleotides read TGTGCCAGCAGCTTAAGGGACAGGTCCGACGAGCAGTACTTC. The V call is TRBV7-6, the J call TRBJ2-7; 8 positions agree with TRBD1. The CDR3 spans 14 residues. Germline lookup yields CDR1 SGHVS and CDR2 FNYEAQ. V dropped 2 bases and J dropped 5; count of bases not matched to a gene: 5. Full variable domain (missing parts from reference TRBV7-6 and TRBJ2-7): GAGVSQSPRYKVTKRGQDVALRCDPISGHVSLYWYRQALGQGPEFLTYFNYEAQQDKSGLPNDRFSAERPEGSISTLTIQRTEQRDSAMYRCASSLRDRSDEQYFGPGTRLTVT.

The chain has TRBV18 and TRBJ1-1; 10 bases match TRBD1. The germline V gene has CDR1 KGHSH and CDR2 LQKENI. The CDR3 spans 18 residues. The ends lost 6 bases at V and 1 base at J; junction bases unmatched: 14. DNA of the CDR3: TGTGCCAGCTCGCCTCGAACCGCCGGACAGGGGGAGAACACTGAAGCTTTCTTT. As protein: CASSPRTAGQGENTEAFF. Variable domain in full (rest from reference TRBV18 and TRBJ1-1): NAGVMQNPRHLVRRRGQEARLRCSPMKGHSHVYWYRQLPEEGLKFMVYLQKENIIDESGMPKERFSAEFPKEGPSILRIQQVVRGDSAAYFCASSPRTAGQGENTEAFFGQGTRLTVV.

This clone was recorded a few times. This chain joins TRBV7-2 and TRBJ2-1; 12 bases fit TRBD2. CDR3 length: 15 amino acids. CDR1 and CDR2 from the germline V gene are SGHTA and FQGNSA. V lost 5 bases and J lost 10; bases outside the gene matches: 9. CDR3: CASSPPSGGAGEQFF. CDR3 DNA: TGTGCCAGCAGCCCCCCTAGCGGGGGGGCAGGCGAGCAGTTCTTC.

The chain uses TRBV28 and TRBJ2-3; 7 nucleotides match TRBD1. Per the germline V gene, CDR1 is MDHEN and CDR2 is SYDVKM. The V segment lost 2 bases and the J segment 1 base; nucleotides outside the gene matches: 3. The CDR3 is made up of 15 amino acids. The CDR3 nucleotides are TGTGCCAGCAGTTTAAGTGGACAGGGCACAGATACGCAGTATTTT. This translates into CASSLSGQGTDTQYF.

V gene TRBV11-2 combines with J gene TRBJ2-5, with D hard to call. The CDR3 has 14 amino acids. V lost 5 bases and J 4 bases, leaving 14 bases between the germline ends. Germline assignment: CDR1 SGHAT and CDR2 FQNNGV. CDR3 protein: CASSPDPGGETQYF. CDR3 nucleotide sequence: TGTGCCAGCAGCCCAGACCCGGGTGGAGAGACCCAGTACTTC.

This chain connects TRBV18 to TRBJ2-7; D call uncertain. The CDR3 is 14 amino acids. Germline V gives CDR1 KGHSH, CDR2 LQKENI. V was trimmed by 2 bases and J by 4 bases, leaving 12 bases between them. The CDR3 DNA follows: TGTGCCAGCTCACCAGAGATGAGCAGGTACGAGCAGTACGTC. Its protein product is CASSPEMSRYEQYV.

The chain links TRBV7-8 to TRBJ2-3, with D uncertain. Germline assignment: CDR1 SGHVS and CDR2 FQNEAQ. V lost 8 bases to trimming and J lost 4 bases, with 16 bases between them. The CDR3 is 14 amino acids. In DNA form, the CDR3 reads TGTGCCAGCGGCTCTTCTAGAGAAGCAGATACGCAGTATTTT. Its protein is CASGSSREADTQYF.

The chain is built from TRBV7-8 and TRBJ2-3; TRBD1 agrees at 10 bases. The J segment lost 2 bases and the V segment lost 11 bases, leaving 4 bases of the junction unmatched. Per germline, CDR1 SGHVS and CDR2 FQNEAQ. CDR3 length: 13 amino acids. CDR3 sequence (DNA): TGTGCCTCCGGGACAGGGGTCACAGATACGCAGTATTTT. Protein: CASGTGVTDTQYF.

Written as DNA, the CDR3 is TGCGCCAGCGCGGACAGCGAAAATTCACCCCTCCACTTT. Protein sequence: CASADSENSPLHF. The rearrangement links TRBV5-1 to TRBJ1-6, with D perhaps TRBD1 (6 bases). CDR1 and CDR2 (germline): SGHRS, YFSETQ. V lost 7 bases, J lost 7 bases, and 12 bases lay in between. The CDR3 consists of 13 residues.